What follows are 15 T cell receptor beta chains derived from one specimen sequenced in a study of cytomegalovirus exposure and HLA in healthy donors. With 60 Vbeta and 13 Jbeta primers, the PCR was carried out. Only in-frame clones appear in the TCRdb table, and some are missing; sequencing was by immunoSEQ multiplex PCR. Of approximately 170,000 clones in the sample, approximately 73% are singletons; the top ten hold 5% to 5.5%. Input material: PBMCs. These TCRs come from a woman aged 18-30 years in good health and CMV-seropositive.

This clone has more than one count but fewer than ten. The chain recombines TRBV13 with TRBJ1-6, with TRBD1 identical over 7 bases. Germline V gene data show CDR1 as PRHDT and CDR2 as FYEKMQ (reference sequence). V lost 1 base, J lost 6 bases, and 3 bases stayed unmatched. The CDR3 is 15 residues long. CDR3 DNA: TGTGCCAGCAGCTTAGCTAGGGGGCCTAATTCACCCCTCCACTTT. Amino acid sequence: CASSLARGPNSPLHF.

The chain has TRBV2 and TRBJ2-2, with 7 positions matching TRBD2. J was trimmed by 6 bases and V by 1 base; bases with no gene match: 11. Germline V gene data show CDR1 as SNHLY and CDR2 as FYNNEI. The CDR3 spans 17 residues. The CDR3 sequence is CASSEGAGTITPGELFF. The CDR3 coding sequence is TGTGCCAGCAGTGAAGGGGCCGGGACTATTACCCCCGGGGAGCTGTTTTTT.

This chain uses TRBV5-1 with TRBJ2-7, with D possibly matching TRBD2 (6 bases). CDR3 length: 13 amino acids. The V and J ends lost 1 base and 6 bases respectively, with 11 bases between them. Germline values: CDR1 SGHRS, CDR2 YFSETQ. DNA for the CDR3: TGCGCCAGCAGCTTGATGGCGGAGGGCGAGCAGTACTTC. This gives the protein CASSLMAEGEQYF.

The chain has TRBV5-4 and TRBJ2-2; no clear D gene. Germline CDR1 reads SGHNT; CDR2 reads YYREEE (reference sequence). CDR3 length: 13 amino acids. V shed 3 bases and J shed 0 bases, with 3 bases lying between them. The CDR3 here is CASSSSNTGELFF. The CDR3 DNA is TGTGCCAGCAGCTCCTCGAACACCGGGGAGCTGTTTTTT.

The chain couples TRBV7-2 to TRBJ1-5; D is unresolved. The CDR3 sequence is 14 residues long. Trimming removed 2 bases at V and 7 bases at J, with 12 bases between. Germline CDR1 SGHTA, CDR2 FQGNSA. The CDR3 here is CASSLSSGGQPQHF. The CDR3 nucleotides are TGTGCCAGCAGCTTAAGTTCCGGCGGGCAGCCCCAGCATTTT.

This clone was seen a single time. This rearrangement joins TRBV2 to TRBJ2-4; weak D call: TRBD1 (5 bases). CDR3 size: 13 residues. From germline, CDR1 is SNHLY and CDR2 FYNNEI. Trimming shortened V by 8 bases and J by 8 bases, and 16 bases separated the two germline ends. The chain's CDR3 is CASRTAGNYIQYF. The CDR3 DNA is TGTGCCAGCCGAACTGCAGGGAATTACATTCAGTACTTC.

V is TRBV30 and J is TRBJ2-3, with a possible D match to TRBD1 (6 bases). Germline V lookup: CDR1 GTSNPN, CDR2 SVGIG (reference sequence). V lost 7 bases and J 6 bases, leaving 20 bases between the germline ends. The CDR3 runs 14 residues. The CDR3 DNA reads as TGTGCCTCCCCCGGGACATCCAAAGCCGATACGCAGTATTTT. As protein: CASPGTSKADTQYF.

The V and J genes are TRBV6-5 and TRBJ1-3; D gene unclear. The germline V gene encodes CDR1 MNHEY and CDR2 SVGAGI. With 9 bases removed from V and 4 bases from J, the gap between germline ends came to 19 bases. CDR3 length: 15 amino acids. The CDR3: CASRESAVRGNTIYF. The CDR3 DNA is TGTGCCAGTCGGGAGAGTGCCGTACGGGGAAACACCATATATTTT.

The chain couples TRBV7-2 to TRBJ1-5; 8 nucleotides agree with TRBD1. Germline loops: CDR1 SGHTA, CDR2 FQGNSA. J gave up 7 bases and V 5 bases, and 7 bases lay outside the gene matches. CDR3 length: 14 residues. CDR3 bases: TGTGCCAGCAGCCCCATCGACAGGGGACAGCCCCAGCATTTT. Translation gives CASSPIDRGQPQHF.

This clone was seen more than once but under ten times. The rearrangement links TRBV7-9 to TRBJ2-5; 11 bases align to TRBD2. The CDR3 covers 15 residues. Trimming at V came to 4 bases and at J to 3 bases, leaving 4 bases not matched to a gene. The germline CDR1 and CDR2 sequences are SEHNR and FQNEAQ (reference sequence). CDR3 bases: TGTGCCAGCAGCTCTAGCGGGGGGACCGAAGAGACCCAGTACTTC. It specifies CASSSSGGTEETQYF.

The chain links TRBV7-9 to TRBJ1-6, with 9 bases fitting TRBD1. Germline V gene lookup returns CDR1 SEHNR and CDR2 FQNEAQ (reference sequence). The trim removed 5 bases at V and 8 bases at J, leaving 7 bases unmatched. The CDR3 is made up of 15 amino acids. In nucleotides, the CDR3 is TGTGCCAGCAGCCCCTCGGGGACAGGGCATTCACCCCTCCACTTT. Protein: CASSPSGTGHSPLHF.

The V gene is TRBV6-1, the J gene TRBJ2-7; tentatively, D is TRBD1 (6 bases). Germline V gene lookup returns CDR1 MNHNS and CDR2 SASEGT. The CDR3 covers 12 residues. The ends were cut back, 6 bases at V and 4 bases at J, with 10 bases in the middle. CDR3 coding DNA: TGTGCCAGCAGCAAACAGGGTTACGAGCAGTACTTC. It specifies CASSKQGYEQYF.

This CDR3 is CAWSARDISYTF. For the CDR3, the DNA is TGTGCCTGGAGTGCTCGGGACATTAGCTACACCTTC. This chain joins TRBV30 and TRBJ1-2; tentatively, D is TRBD1 (6 bases). Trimming left V 1 base short and J 9 bases short, with 12 bases between. CDR1 GTSNPN and CDR2 SVGIG come from the germline V gene (reference sequence). This CDR3 is 12 amino acids long.

This chain connects TRBV5-1 to TRBJ2-3, with D maybe TRBD2 (6 bases). CDR1 is SGHRS, CDR2 YFSETQ, per germline. Deletions cut 1 base from V and 0 bases from J, with 12 bases between. CDR3 length: 16 residues. The CDR3, as DNA: TGCGCCAGCAGCTTGTTCTGGGGGACTAGCACAGATACGCAGTATTTT. Protein: CASSLFWGTSTDTQYF.

V is TRBV28 and J is TRBJ2-3; D is perhaps TRBD2 (5 bases). Per germline, CDR1 MDHEN and CDR2 SYDVKM. The CDR3 has 14 residues. V gave up 6 bases and J gave up 1 base, with 11 bases separating them. In DNA form, the CDR3 reads TGTGCCAGCAGAAGAAGTAGCGGCACAGATACGCAGTATTTT. It translates to CASRRSSGTDTQYF.